This T cell receptor beta chain comes out of a study of T cells expressing NK-cell markers. This CDR3 comprises 14 residues. CDR1 is SQVTM, CDR2 ANQGSEA, per germline. Worth noting for this clonotype: Its antigen is undetermined.

TCRdb re-called the 5' RACE reads, yielding one record per CDR3 amino acid sequence without DNA. This sample contains approximately 420,000 distinct CDR3 sequences. Study-wide points: It was still unclear whether expanded NKG2C+ T cell clones were HCMV specific. Similarly, these clonotypes led the CD3+CD56-NKG2C+ fraction as well in a handful of donors. The study found dominant NKG2C+ clonotypes at about 1.0-7.0% of CD8+ T cells in roughly six donors.

The sequence was obtained from a woman between 50 and 59 years old in good health. Sequences were obtained from blood T cells: a sorted CD56 or NKG2C T cell subset, CD4+ or CD8+ T cells, or bulk PBMC T cells (not recorded which). The chain joins TRBV29-1 to TRBJ2-3; TCRdb outputs TRBD1, but without DNA this stays unchecked. CDR3 protein: CSVETGVRSDTQYF.